The 9 T cell receptor beta chains listed next were all sequenced from one sample in a study of blood T cells in healthy people across ages. Combining a sample-barcoded 5' primer with a J-beta primer mix, a second PCR ran for roughly 7 to 12 cycles. TCRdb independently ran MiXCR on the 5' RACE reads; one entry per CDR3 protein. The profile shows about 1.6 million distinct CDR3 sequences, around 36% of them singletons. The source material was blood. The receptors were gathered from a woman in her twenties or thirties in good health.

This clonotype was counted ten times or more. The V and J genes are TRBV12-3 or TRBV12-4 and TRBJ2-1, with D perhaps TRBD1 or TRBD2 (5 bases each). Between the trimmed V and J ends, which lost 4 bases and 4 bases, there was a span of 14 bases. CDR3 size: 15 residues. The CDR3 DNA is TGTGCCAGCAGTTCTGCCCGGGACGTTTACAATGAGCAGTTCTTC. This gives the protein CASSSARDVYNEQFF.

This clonotype was seen more than once but under ten times. The chain joins TRBV20-1 to TRBJ1-1; 9 bases are a match to TRBD1. Germline V gene sequence: CDR1 DFQATT, CDR2 SNEGSKA (reference sequence). The length of the CDR3 is 14 residues. Trimming cost V 4 bases and J 4 bases; bases outside gene matches: 7. CDR3 protein: CSATKTGGTTEAFF. The CDR3, as DNA: TGCAGTGCTACTAAGACAGGGGGGACCACTGAAGCTTTCTTT.

The V gene is TRBV5-1, the J gene TRBJ2-7, with 9 bases identical to TRBD1. CDR3 length equals 16 residues. The V and J ends lost 4 bases and 6 bases, in that order; junction bases with no gene match: 14. In germline, CDR1 is SGHRS, CDR2 YFSETQ. The CDR3: CASSPKPGQGGSEQYF. DNA for the CDR3: TGCGCCAGCAGCCCTAAACCGGGACAGGGTGGATCCGAGCAGTACTTC.

This clonotype was seen a few times. The J gene is TRBJ1-1, the V gene TRBV29-1; unclear D gene. The CDR3 is 13 amino acids. Between the trimmed V and J ends, which lost 6 bases and 1 base, there was a span of 12 bases. The germline CDR1 and CDR2 sequences are SQVTM and ANQGSEA. The CDR3 coding sequence is TGCAGCGTCTTCCTATCGTGGAACACTGAAGCTTTCTTT. Residues: CSVFLSWNTEAFF.

This clonotype was seen more than once but under ten times. This chain uses TRBV7-9 with TRBJ2-2; 8 bases align to TRBD1. Germline values: CDR1 SEHNR, CDR2 FQNEAQ (reference sequence). The V gene end was trimmed by 3 bases and the J gene end by 4 bases; junction bases not matched to a gene: 4. The CDR3 spans 15 residues. The CDR3 region is CASSFGQGTTGELFF. CDR3 in DNA: TGTGCCAGCAGCTTTGGACAGGGTACCACCGGGGAGCTGTTTTTT.

This sequence joins TRBV5-4 and TRBJ2-5; D is uncertain. This CDR3 contains 15 residues. Germline CDR1 and CDR2: SGHNT and YYREEE (reference sequence). V was cut by 6 bases and J by 0 bases, with 15 bases left in between. The CDR3 DNA is TGTGCCAGCACCCAAAGAACCGCGTACCAAGAGACCCAGTACTTC. Amino acids: CASTQRTAYQETQYF.

A single count supports this clonotype. The chain combines TRBV20-1 with TRBJ2-2; tentatively, D is TRBD1 (6 bases). CDR3 length: 14 amino acids. Germline V CDR1 and CDR2: DFQATT, SNEGSKA (reference sequence). Trimming left V 5 bases short and J 0 bases short, with 10 bases between. CDR3 loop: CSAAGQTNTGELFF. The CDR3 DNA is TGCAGTGCTGCCGGACAGACGAACACCGGGGAGCTGTTTTTT.

This clonotype was seen more than once but under ten times. The chain uses TRBV27 and TRBJ2-4, with TRBD2 matching over 9 bases. The DNA end favors TRBJ2-7, so the J call may be wrong. Germline V gene lookup returns CDR1 MNHEY and CDR2 SMNVEV (reference sequence). This CDR3 region has 14 residues. CDR3 protein: CASTASGEAYEQYF. The CDR3 region has the DNA TGTGCCAGCACCGCTAGCGGGGAGGCCTACGAGCAGTACTTC.

As to this clonotype: Since a much larger clone is just one base distant, this may be a read error. The rearrangement uses TRBV5-1 and TRBJ1-2; 7 nucleotides match TRBD1. CDR1 and CDR2 from the germline V gene are SGHRS and YFSETQ. The CDR3 is 15 residues long. CDR3 sequence reads: CASTPETGRNYGDTF. DNA of the CDR3: TGCGCCAGCACCCCTGAGACAGGGCGTAACTATGGCGACACCTTC. The full variable domain, completed using reference TRBV5-1 and TRBJ1-2, is KAGVTQTPRYLIKTRGQQVTLSCSPISGHRSVSWYQQTPGQGLQFLFEYFSETQRNKGNFPGRFSGRQFSNSRSEMNVSTLELGDSALYLCASTPETGRNYGDTFGSGTRLTVV.